The entry below gives a single T cell receptor beta chain sequence along with its context. No cognate antigen has been identified for it. No much larger clone exists at a distance of one base, and base qualities are not known. The junction shows trimming of 4 bases on V and 7 bases on J, plus 7 bases between the germline ends. The germline V gene supplies CDR1 SQVTM and CDR2 ANQGSEA. Taken from cysteine to phenylalanine, the CDR3 has 10 residues. Only the CDR3 DNA stays, 30 bases, in frame from base 1. What the time point label conveys for this sample: individuals recovered from natural SARS-CoV-2 infection. The immunoSEQ Assay was used to sequence TCRbeta CDR3 regions. After extraction, genomic DNA underwent amplification by bias-controlled multiplex PCR, followed by high-throughput sequencing. As for the authors' bioinformatics: To quantify the absolute abundance of every unique TCRbeta CDR3 region, sequences were collapsed and filtered. Usable DNA was measured by amplifying reference genes present in all nucleated cells, and TCRbeta template counts were normalized to that usable DNA to estimate T cell fraction. Repertoire TCRs were annotated as SARS-CoV-2-specific when V gene, CDR3 amino acid sequence and J gene were exactly matched to a known reactive TCR set. The reference SARS-CoV-2 TCR set was obtained from MIRA and was filtered for enrichment in COVID-19-positive ImmuneCODE repertoires, whereby public or cross-reactive TCRs were removed. Using the MIRA antigens, annotated TCRs were further analysed by specific ORF or by position within an ORF. Breadth was defined as the number of annotated unique rearrangements divided by the total number of unique productive rearrangements, and depth was defined as the summed frequency of the annotated unique rearrangements. Two-sided Wilcoxon rank-sum tests were used to compare TCR breadth between groups. TCRdb's version of the immuneACCESS table is confined to in-frame rearrangements and falls short of the full clone set. An unresolved V gene accounts for under half of the shortfall where checked; the remainder is of unknown origin. That table supplies the V and J calls and clone size; D and trimming were determined from the DNA. The sample table records fewer than 150,000 clones; about nine tenths of these occur just once. The top ten constitute around 5.1% of the sample.

The entry originates in a study of Ad26.COV2.S vaccination and SARS-CoV-2 variants (dated by TCRdb to the early 2020s). Background on the whole study: Sequencing of the TCRbeta repertoire served to evaluate the specificity and breadth of SARS-CoV-2-reactive T cell receptors following Ad26.COV2.S vaccination. A total of around 32 samples were included in the TCR-sequenced set, comprising 19 Ad26.COV2.S vaccine recipients, 5 placebo recipients and 8 SARS-CoV-2 convalescent individuals. Overall study outcomes, separate from this receptor: Non-spike TCR breadth was comparable between vaccine and placebo recipients, consistent with the vaccine containing only spike. It was noted by the authors that total T cell responses may have been underestimated by the TCR breadth and depth analyses. Compared with placebo recipients, Ad26.COV2.S recipients showed higher spike-specific TCR breadth (P = 0.0014). Substantial breadth of spike-specific CD8+ and CD4+ T cell responses was reported after vaccination.

This receptor was identified in a human donor who had recovered from COVID-19. The rearranged segments are TRBV29-1 and TRBJ1-1; the D gene cannot be named for sure. Sequences were derived from peripheral blood, sampled after recovery from COVID-19. The bases are TGCAGCGTTGGCGGGTTTGAAGCTTTCTTT. The translation is CSVGGFEAFF. The CDR3, completed at both ends by the reference TRBV29-1 and TRBJ1-1 genes, gives the full variable domain SAVISQKPSRDICQRGTSLTIQCQVDSQVTMMFWYRQQPGQSLTLIATANQGSEATYESGFVIDKFPISRPNLTFSTLTVSNMSPEDSSIYLCSVGGFEAFFGQGTRLTVV.